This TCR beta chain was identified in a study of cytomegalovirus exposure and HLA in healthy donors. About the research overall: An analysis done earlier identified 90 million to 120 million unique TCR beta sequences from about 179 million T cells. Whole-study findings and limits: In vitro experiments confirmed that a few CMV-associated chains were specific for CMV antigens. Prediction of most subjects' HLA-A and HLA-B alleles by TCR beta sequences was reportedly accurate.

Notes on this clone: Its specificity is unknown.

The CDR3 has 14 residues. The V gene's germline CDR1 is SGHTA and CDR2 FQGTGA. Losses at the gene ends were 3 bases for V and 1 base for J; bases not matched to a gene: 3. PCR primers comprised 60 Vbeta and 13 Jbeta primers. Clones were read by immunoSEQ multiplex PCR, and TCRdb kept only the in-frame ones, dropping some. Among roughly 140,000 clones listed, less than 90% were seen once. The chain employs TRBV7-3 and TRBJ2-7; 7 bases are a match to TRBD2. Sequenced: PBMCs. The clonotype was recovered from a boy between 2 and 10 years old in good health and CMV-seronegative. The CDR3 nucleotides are TGTGCCAGCAGCTTCTCGGGGGGATCCTACGAGCAGTACTTC. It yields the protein CASSFSGGSYEQYF.